The entry below describes one T cell receptor beta chain. The antigen is not known. The PCR ran on 60 Vbeta and 13 Jbeta primers. The method was immunoSEQ multiplex PCR; TCRdb's version includes in-frame clones alone and lacks a portion of them. The sample holds 150,000 to 200,000 clones, approximately 79% seen once. This entry belongs to a study of cytomegalovirus exposure and HLA in healthy donors. Study results and limitations: It was only CMV serostatus that was available as immune exposure information. In a later analysis, V- and J-gene trimming of beta chains associated with a DCLRE1C missense variant, replicated independently. What a later analysis showed was that several of the most significant clusters appeared linked to common viral pathogens.

The source is a man aged 40-49 years in good health and CMV-seropositive. Sequenced: PBMCs.

The CDR3 bases are TGTGCCAGCAGAAGGACATGGGACGAGCAGTACTTC. Protein sequence: CASRRTWDEQYF. The chain couples TRBV27 to TRBJ2-7; D may be TRBD1 (5 bases). Germline loops: CDR1 MNHEY, CDR2 SMNVEV (reference sequence). This CDR3 contains 12 residues. V was trimmed by 6 bases and J by 5 bases, leaving 11 bases between them.